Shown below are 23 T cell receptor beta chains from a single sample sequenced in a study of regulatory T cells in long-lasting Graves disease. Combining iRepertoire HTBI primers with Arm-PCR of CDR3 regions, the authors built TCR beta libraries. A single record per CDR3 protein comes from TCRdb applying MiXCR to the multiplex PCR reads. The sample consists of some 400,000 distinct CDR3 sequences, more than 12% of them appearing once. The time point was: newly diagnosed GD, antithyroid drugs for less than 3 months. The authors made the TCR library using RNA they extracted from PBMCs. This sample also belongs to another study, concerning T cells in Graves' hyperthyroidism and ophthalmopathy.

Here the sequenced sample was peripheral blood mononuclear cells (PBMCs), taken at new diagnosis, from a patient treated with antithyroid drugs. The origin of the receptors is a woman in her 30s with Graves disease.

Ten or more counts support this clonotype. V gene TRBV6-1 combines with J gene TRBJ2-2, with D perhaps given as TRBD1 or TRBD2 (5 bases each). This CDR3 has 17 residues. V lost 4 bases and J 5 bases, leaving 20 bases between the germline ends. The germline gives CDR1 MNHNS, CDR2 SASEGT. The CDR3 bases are TGTGCCAGCAGTGCACGACCCGGGACCCAGGGAACCGGGGAGCTGTTTTTT. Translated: CASSARPGTQGTGELFF.

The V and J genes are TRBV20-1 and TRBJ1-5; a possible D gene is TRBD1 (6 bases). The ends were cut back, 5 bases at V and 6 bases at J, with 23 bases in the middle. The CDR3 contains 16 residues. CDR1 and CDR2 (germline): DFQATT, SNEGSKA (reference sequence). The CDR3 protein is CSAPLGGAFGGQPQHF. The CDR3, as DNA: TGCAGTGCTCCATTGGGGGGCGCTTTCGGGGGTCAGCCCCAGCATTTT.

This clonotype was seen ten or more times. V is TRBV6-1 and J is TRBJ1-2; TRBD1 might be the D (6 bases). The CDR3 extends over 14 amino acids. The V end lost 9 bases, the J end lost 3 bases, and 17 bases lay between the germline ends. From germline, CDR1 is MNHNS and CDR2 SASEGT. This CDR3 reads CASREDRLYYGYTF. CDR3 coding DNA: TGTGCCAGTCGAGAAGACAGGCTCTACTATGGCTACACCTTC.

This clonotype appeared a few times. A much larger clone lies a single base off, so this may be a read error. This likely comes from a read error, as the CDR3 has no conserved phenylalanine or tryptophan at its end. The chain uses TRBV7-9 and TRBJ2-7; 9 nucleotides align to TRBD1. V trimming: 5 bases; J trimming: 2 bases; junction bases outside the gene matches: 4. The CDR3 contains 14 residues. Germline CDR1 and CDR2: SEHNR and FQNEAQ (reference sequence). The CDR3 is CASSVGQGPYEQYS. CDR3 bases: TGTGCCAGCAGCGTGGGACAGGGACCCTACGAGCAGTACTCC.

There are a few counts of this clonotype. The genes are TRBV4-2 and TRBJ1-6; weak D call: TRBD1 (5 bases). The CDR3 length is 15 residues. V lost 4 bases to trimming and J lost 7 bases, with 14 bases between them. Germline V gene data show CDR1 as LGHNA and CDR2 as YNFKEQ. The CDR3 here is CASSLQAGGNSPLHF. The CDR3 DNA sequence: TGTGCCAGCAGCCTCCAAGCGGGGGGGAATTCACCCCTCCACTTT.

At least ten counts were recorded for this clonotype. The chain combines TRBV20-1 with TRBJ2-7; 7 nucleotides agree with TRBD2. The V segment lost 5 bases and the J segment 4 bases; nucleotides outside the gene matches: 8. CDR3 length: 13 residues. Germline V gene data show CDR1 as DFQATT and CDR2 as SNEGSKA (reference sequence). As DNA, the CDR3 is TGCAGTGCTGGTGGTGACGGGGGGTACGAGCAGTACTTC. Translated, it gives CSAGGDGGYEQYF.

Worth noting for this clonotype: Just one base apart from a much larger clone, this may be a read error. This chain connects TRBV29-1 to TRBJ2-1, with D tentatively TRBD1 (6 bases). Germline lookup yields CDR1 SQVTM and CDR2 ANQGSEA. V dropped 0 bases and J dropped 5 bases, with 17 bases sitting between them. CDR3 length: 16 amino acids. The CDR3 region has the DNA TGCAGCGTTGAAGATTTCTCCGGGAAGGGGGACAATGAGCAGTTCTTC. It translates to CSVEDFSGKGDNEQFF.

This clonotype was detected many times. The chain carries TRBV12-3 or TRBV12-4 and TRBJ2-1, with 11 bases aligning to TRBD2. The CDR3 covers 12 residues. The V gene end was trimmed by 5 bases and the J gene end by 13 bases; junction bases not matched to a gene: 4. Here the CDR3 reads CASSPGTSGQFF. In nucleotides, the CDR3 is TGTGCCAGCAGTCCGGGGACTAGCGGACAGTTCTTC.

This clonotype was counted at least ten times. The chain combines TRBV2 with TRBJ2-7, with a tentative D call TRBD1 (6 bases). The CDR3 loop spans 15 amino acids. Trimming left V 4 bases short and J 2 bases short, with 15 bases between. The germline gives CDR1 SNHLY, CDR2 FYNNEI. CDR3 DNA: TGTGCCAGCAGTGTAGCCCGACAGGCCACCTACGAGCAGTACTTC. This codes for CASSVARQATYEQYF.

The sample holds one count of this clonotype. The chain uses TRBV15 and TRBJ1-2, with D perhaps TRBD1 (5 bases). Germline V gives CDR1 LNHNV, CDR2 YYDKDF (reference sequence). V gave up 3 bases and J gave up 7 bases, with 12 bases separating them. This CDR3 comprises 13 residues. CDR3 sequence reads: CATSSGDGGGYTF. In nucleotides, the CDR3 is TGTGCCACCAGCAGCGGGGACGGGGGTGGCTACACCTTC.

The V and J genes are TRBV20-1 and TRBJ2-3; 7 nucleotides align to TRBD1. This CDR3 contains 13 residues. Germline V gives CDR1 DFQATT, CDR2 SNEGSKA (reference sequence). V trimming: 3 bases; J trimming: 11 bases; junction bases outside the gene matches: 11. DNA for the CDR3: TGCAGTGCTAGCCCACAGGGGCTCCGGGAGCAGTATTTT. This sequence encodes CSASPQGLREQYF.

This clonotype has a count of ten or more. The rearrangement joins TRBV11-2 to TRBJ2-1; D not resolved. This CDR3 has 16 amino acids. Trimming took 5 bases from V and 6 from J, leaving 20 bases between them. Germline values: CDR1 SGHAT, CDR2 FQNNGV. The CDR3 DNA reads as TGTGCCAGCAGCCCCTCGAGGCCCGCAATGGGCAATGAGCAGTTCTTC. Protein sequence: CASSPSRPAMGNEQFF.

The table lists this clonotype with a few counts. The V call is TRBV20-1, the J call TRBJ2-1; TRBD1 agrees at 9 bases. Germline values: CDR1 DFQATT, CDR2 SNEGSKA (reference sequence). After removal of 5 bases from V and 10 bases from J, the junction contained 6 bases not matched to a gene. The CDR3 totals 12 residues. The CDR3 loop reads CSAGGQGMEQFF. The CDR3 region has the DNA TGCAGTGCTGGGGGACAGGGAATGGAGCAGTTCTTC.

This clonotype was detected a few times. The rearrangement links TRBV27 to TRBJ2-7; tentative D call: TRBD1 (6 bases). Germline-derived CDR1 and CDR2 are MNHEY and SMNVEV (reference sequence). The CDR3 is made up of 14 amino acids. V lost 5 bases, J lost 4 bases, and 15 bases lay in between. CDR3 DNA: TGTGCCAGCAGTAGACCCCCGGACAGATACGAGCAGTACTTC. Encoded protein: CASSRPPDRYEQYF.

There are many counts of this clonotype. The CDR3 sequence: CASSLTSGSSYEQFF. The CDR3 DNA is TGTGCCAGCAGCTTAACTAGCGGGAGTTCTTATGAGCAGTTCTTC. This sequence joins TRBV7-3 and TRBJ2-1, with 9 bases matching TRBD2. Germline values: CDR1 SGHTA, CDR2 FQGTGA. V shed 0 bases and J 8 bases; nucleotides not matched to a gene: 5. The CDR3 has 15 residues. Together with reference TRBV7-3 and TRBJ2-1, the CDR3 gives the full variable domain: GAGVSQTPSNKVTEKGKYVELRCDPISGHTALYWYRQSLGQGPEFLIYFQGTGAADDSGLPNDRFFAVRPEGSVSTLKIQRTERGDSAVYLCASSLTSGSSYEQFFGPGTRLTVL.

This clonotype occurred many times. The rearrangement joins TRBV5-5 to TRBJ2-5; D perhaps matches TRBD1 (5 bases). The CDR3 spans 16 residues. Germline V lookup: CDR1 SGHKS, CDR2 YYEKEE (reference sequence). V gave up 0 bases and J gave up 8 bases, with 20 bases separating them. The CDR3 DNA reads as TGTGCCAGCAGCTTGGATGGTGCTGGGGCTTCCCGAACCCAGTACTTC. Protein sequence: CASSLDGAGASRTQYF.

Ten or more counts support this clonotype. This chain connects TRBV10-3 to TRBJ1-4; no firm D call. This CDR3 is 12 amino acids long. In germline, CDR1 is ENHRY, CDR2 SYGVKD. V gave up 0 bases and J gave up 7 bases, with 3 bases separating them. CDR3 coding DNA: TGTGCCATCAGTGAGTCTGTTGAAAAACTGTTTTTT. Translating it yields CAISESVEKLFF.

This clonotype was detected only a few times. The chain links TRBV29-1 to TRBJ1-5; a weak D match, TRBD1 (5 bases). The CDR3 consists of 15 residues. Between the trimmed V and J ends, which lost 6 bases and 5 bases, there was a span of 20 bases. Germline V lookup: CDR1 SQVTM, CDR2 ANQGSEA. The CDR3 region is CSVATTGTADQPQHF. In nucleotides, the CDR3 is TGCAGCGTCGCCACCACCGGGACCGCTGATCAGCCCCAGCATTTT.

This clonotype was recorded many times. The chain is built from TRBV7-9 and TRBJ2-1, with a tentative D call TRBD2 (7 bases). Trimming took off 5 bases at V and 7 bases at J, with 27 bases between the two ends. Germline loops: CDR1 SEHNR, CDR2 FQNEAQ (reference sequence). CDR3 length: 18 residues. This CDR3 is CASSLRGIAGLGRNEQFF. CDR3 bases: TGTGCCAGCAGCCTAAGGGGGATAGCGGGCCTCGGCAGGAATGAGCAGTTCTTC.

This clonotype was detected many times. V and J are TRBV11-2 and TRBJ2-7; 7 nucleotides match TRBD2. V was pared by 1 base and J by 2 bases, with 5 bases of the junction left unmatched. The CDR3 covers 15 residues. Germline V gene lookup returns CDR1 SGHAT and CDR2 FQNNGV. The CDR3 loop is CASSLAAGVTYEQYF. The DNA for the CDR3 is TGTGCCAGCAGCTTAGCGGCGGGGGTTACCTACGAGCAGTACTTC.

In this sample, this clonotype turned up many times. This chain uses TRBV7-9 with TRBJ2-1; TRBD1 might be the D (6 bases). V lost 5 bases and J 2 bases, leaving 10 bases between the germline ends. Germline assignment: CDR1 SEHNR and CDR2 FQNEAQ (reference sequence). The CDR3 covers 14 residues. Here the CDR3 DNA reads TGTGCCAGCAGCCACCGGGACACCTACAATGAGCAGTTCTTC. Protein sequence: CASSHRDTYNEQFF.

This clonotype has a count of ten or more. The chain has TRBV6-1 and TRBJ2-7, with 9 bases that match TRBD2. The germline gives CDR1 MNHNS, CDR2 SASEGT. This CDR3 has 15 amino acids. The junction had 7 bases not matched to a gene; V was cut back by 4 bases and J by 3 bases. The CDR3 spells CASSVPSGTYYEQYF. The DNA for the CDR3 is TGTGCCAGCAGTGTGCCTAGCGGGACCTACTACGAGCAGTACTTC.

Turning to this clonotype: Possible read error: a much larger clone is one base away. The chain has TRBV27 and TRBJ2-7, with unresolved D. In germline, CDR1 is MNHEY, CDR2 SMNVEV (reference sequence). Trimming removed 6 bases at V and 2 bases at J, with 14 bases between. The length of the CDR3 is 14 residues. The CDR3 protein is CASSFLGGTYEQYF. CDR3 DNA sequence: TGTGCCAGCAGCTTCTTGGGTGGCACCTACGAGCAGTACTTC.